Shown below are 16 T cell receptor beta chains from a single sample sequenced in a study of T cells in Graves' hyperthyroidism and ophthalmopathy. What was amplified from RNA transcripts were TCR beta CDR3 regions. TCR CDR3 underwent first-round RT-PCR with the HTBI primer set. From the multiplex PCR reads, TCRdb called clonotypes with MiXCR, one entry per CDR3 protein. The sample yields 350,000 to 450,000 distinct CDR3 sequences, approximately 15% seen once. The sample consisted of blood. The receptors come from a woman aged 55-70 years with Graves' hyperthyroidism.

This clonotype has ten or more counts. The rearrangement links TRBV20-1 to TRBJ2-3, with D perhaps matching TRBD1 (6 bases). The germline V and J ends were trimmed by 0 bases and 0 bases, with 10 bases remaining between them. Germline V gene sequence: CDR1 DFQATT, CDR2 SNEGSKA (reference sequence). This CDR3 is 15 amino acids long. CDR3 sequence reads: CSARENRASTDTQYF. CDR3 nucleotide sequence: TGCAGTGCTAGAGAAAACAGGGCGAGCACAGATACGCAGTATTTT.

The table lists this clonotype with many counts. The chain uses TRBV7-2 and TRBJ2-5; TRBD2 agrees at 12 bases. Trimming removed 4 bases from V and 5 bases from J; junction bases left unmatched: 11. This CDR3 has 17 amino acids. CDR1 is SGHTA and CDR2 is FQGNSA in the germline V gene. The CDR3 loop is CASSSGLAGLVGETQYF. CDR3 nucleotide sequence: TGTGCCAGCAGCTCGGGACTAGCGGGTCTCGTGGGGGAGACCCAGTACTTC.

This clonotype was recorded many times. This chain connects TRBV29-1 to TRBJ1-1, with TRBD1 matching over 7 bases. This CDR3 is built from 13 residues. V lost 7 bases and J lost 0; bases outside the gene matches: 5. The germline gives CDR1 SQVTM, CDR2 ANQGSEA. The CDR3 protein is CSAFRGMNTEAFF. DNA for the CDR3: TGCAGCGCCTTCAGGGGGATGAACACTGAAGCTTTCTTT.

The chain combines TRBV11-3 with TRBJ1-1; D is possibly TRBD1 (5 bases). Trimming took off 5 bases at V and 7 bases at J, with 14 bases between the two ends. Germline V lookup: CDR1 SGHNT, CDR2 YENEEA. CDR3 length equals 13 residues. The CDR3 bases are TGTGCCAGCAGCCTCCGGACACGAAGTGAAGCTTTCTTT. This translates into CASSLRTRSEAFF.

This clonotype was seen many times. This chain links TRBV20-1 with TRBJ1-2; D is uncertain. In germline, CDR1 is DFQATT, CDR2 SNEGSKA (reference sequence). The CDR3 contains 12 residues. V was shortened by 4 bases and J by 4 bases, with 10 bases between the two germline ends. The CDR3 nucleotides are TGCAGTGCTATACAAAGCGCCTATGGCTACACCTTC. This sequence encodes CSAIQSAYGYTF.

The sample holds many counts of this clonotype. The V call is TRBV2, the J call TRBJ2-1, with unresolved D. This CDR3 contains 14 residues. Trimming cost V 3 bases and J 9 bases, with 15 bases left between them. Germline loops: CDR1 SNHLY, CDR2 FYNNEI. The CDR3 nucleotides are TGTGCCAGCAGTGACAGAGACCAGATCGGTGAGCAGTTCTTC. Protein sequence: CASSDRDQIGEQFF.

This clonotype was detected ten times or more. The chain links TRBV29-1 to TRBJ1-1; D is unclear. Trimming took off 4 bases at V and 4 bases at J, with 10 bases between the two ends. Per the germline V gene, CDR1 is SQVTM and CDR2 is ANQGSEA. This CDR3 comprises 12 residues. CDR3: CSVATVGTEAFF. For the CDR3, the DNA is TGCAGCGTTGCGACGGTTGGCACTGAAGCTTTCTTT. The full variable domain, completed using reference TRBV29-1 and TRBJ1-1, is SAVISQKPSRDICQRGTSLTIQCQVDSQVTMMFWYRQQPGQSLTLIATANQGSEATYESGFVIDKFPISRPNLTFSTLTVSNMSPEDSSIYLCSVATVGTEAFFGQGTRLTVV.

This clonotype has ten or more counts. This chain connects TRBV7-9 to TRBJ1-2, with 8 nucleotides matching TRBD1. V dropped 4 bases and J dropped 6; count of bases not matched to a gene: 1. Germline CDR1 reads SEHNR; CDR2 reads FQNEAQ (reference sequence). There are 12 residues in the CDR3. The CDR3 bases are TGTGCCAGCAGCTGGGGACAGGATGGCTACACCTTC. It yields the protein CASSWGQDGYTF.

This clonotype was recorded once. The chain joins TRBV10-3 to TRBJ2-1; either TRBD1 or TRBD2 may fit D (5 bases each). The germline CDR1 and CDR2 sequences are ENHRY and SYGVKD. This CDR3 spans 15 amino acids. V lost 4 bases to trimming and J lost 0 bases, with 10 bases between them. Here the CDR3 DNA reads TGTGCCATCAGTGGGGGGAGTAGCTCCTACAATGAGCAGTTCTTC. It encodes CAISGGSSSYNEQFF.

This clonotype was seen many times. The V and J genes are TRBV28 and TRBJ2-1; 12 bases fit TRBD2. Looked up from germline, CDR1 is MDHEN and CDR2 is SYDVKM. Trimming at V came to 5 bases and at J to 7 bases, leaving 6 bases not matched to a gene. CDR3 length: 15 amino acids. CDR3 sequence reads: CASSLLTSGGNEQFF. As DNA, the CDR3 is TGTGCCAGCAGTCTCCTGACTAGCGGGGGAAATGAGCAGTTCTTC.

With respect to this clonotype: This may be a read error: a much more frequent sequence differs by one nucleotide. J is TRBJ1-2 and V is TRBV12-3 or TRBV12-4; D remains unclear. V lost 6 bases and J lost 6, with 14 bases in between. CDR3 length: 13 amino acids. Written as DNA, the CDR3 is TGTGCCAGCAGCATCGGGGAGGTCGATGGCTACACCTTC. It encodes CASSIGEVDGYTF.

Points on this clonotype: A much larger clone sits a single nucleotide away, making a read error possible. The gene calls are TRBV5-1 and TRBJ2-7, with 8 bases aligning to TRBD1. The CDR3 is 14 residues long. Germline V gives CDR1 SGHRS, CDR2 YFSETQ. In nucleotides, the CDR3 is TGCGTCAGCAGCTCCCAGGGGGCAAACCACGAGCAGTACTTC. Translated, it gives CVSSSQGANHEQYF.

This clonotype was counted between two and nine times. The V call is TRBV6-1, the J call TRBJ2-2; TRBD2 matches at 11 bases. CDR1 is MNHNS and CDR2 is SASEGT in the germline V gene. V was clipped by 9 bases and J by 5 bases; unmatched bases: 5. The CDR3 loop spans 14 amino acids. The CDR3 loop reads CARDTSGSTGELFF. The CDR3 nucleotides read TGTGCCAGAGACACTAGCGGGAGTACCGGGGAGCTGTTTTTT.

The chain has TRBV18 and TRBJ1-1; D not resolved. Trimming left V 3 bases short and J 5 bases short, with 13 bases between. The V gene's germline CDR1 is KGHSH and CDR2 LQKENI. This CDR3 has 14 residues. CDR3 nucleotide sequence: TGTGCCAGCTCACCTACCGCTACTAGGACTGAAGCTTTCTTT. Its translation: CASSPTATRTEAFF.

This clonotype was seen a few times. The chain couples TRBV11-2 to TRBJ1-5; no reliable D call. The CDR3 runs to 15 residues. Trimming cost V 9 bases and J 0 bases, with 15 bases left between them. Germline CDR1 reads SGHAT; CDR2 reads FQNNGV. The CDR3 nucleotides read TGTGCCAGTAGTATAGTCAGGAATAGCAATCAGCCCCAGCATTTT. Translation gives CASSIVRNSNQPQHF.

This clonotype was seen a handful of times. The rearrangement links TRBV5-1 to TRBJ2-3, with D possibly matching TRBD2 (6 bases). Germline-derived CDR1 and CDR2 are SGHRS and YFSETQ. Trimming cost V 5 bases and J 2 bases, with 18 bases left between them. There are 16 residues in the CDR3. CDR3 in DNA: TGCGCCAGCAGGATTGACCCCGGGACTCTCACAGATACGCAGTATTTT. It is translated as CASRIDPGTLTDTQYF.